This T cell receptor beta chain was observed in a study of T cell repertoires in cytomegalovirus infection. Across the study: It was recently identified HLA-C-restricted and well-studied HLA-B-restricted CMV epitopes that the study used. CMV infection plus the matching HLA type was flagged by public TCR beta signatures. Study-wide results and limits: CMV-specific HLA-C-restricted TCR beta clonotypes dominated the ex vivo response. Summed frequency of public TCR beta families distinguished CMV carriers with the relevant HLA.

CDR1 is ENHRY, CDR2 SYGVKD, per germline. The trim removed 6 bases at V and 3 bases at J, leaving 6 bases unmatched. This CDR3 contains 14 residues. This clonotype was counted between two and nine times. Antigen: not known. TCRdb processed the reads anew with MiXCR; each CDR3 protein has one entry. The data contain hundreds of thousands of distinct CDR3 sequences, roughly 31% of them singletons. The clonotype originates from a human donor in good health (CMV status not recorded). Some clones in this sample may be carry-over from other donors' samples. V usage is TRBV10-3 and J usage is TRBJ1-2; 8 bases align to TRBD1. The material was cultured CD8+ T cells from PBMCs, obtained from culture after CMV antigen stimulation. The CDR3 sequence is CAIRLTDRDYGYTF. CDR3 coding DNA: TGTGCCATCAGGTTAACGGACAGGGACTATGGCTACACCTTC.